The present TCR beta chain was sequenced within a study of vaccination effects on CD4 cells after COVID-19. Broader study findings: A shortage of convalescent patients and an absence of early post-infection timepoints characterized the study.

Antigen-specific CD4+ T cells were expanded (with viral peptide pools) by the ViraFEST assay ahead of sequencing. Scientists isolated CD4+ T cells after a roughly 10-day culture period ended. In the vaccine recipients, nucleocapsid antibodies were negative and there was no prior SARS-CoV-2 infection. Cultivation was performed at more than 1.5 million PBMC per well with around 9.3 IU/ml IL-2 and roughly 9.9 ug/ml peptides added. CDR1 SGHAT and CDR2 FQNNGV come from the germline V gene. V lost 0 bases and J lost 3, with 9 bases in between. CDR3 length: 14 residues. Measured with immunoSEQ multiplex PCR; TCRdb has only the in-frame clones, and not every one. This sample yields roughly 76,000 clones, of which 60% to 80% are seen a single time; more than 1.5% belongs to the top ten. Comment on this clone: What it binds is not known.

The clonotype comes from a human donor who received a COVID-19 vaccine. The sample was CD4+ T cells from PBMCs cultured with HCoV-229E spike peptides, taken before COVID-19 vaccination. The V call is TRBV11-2, the J call TRBJ2-7; D is possibly TRBD1 (6 bases). CDR3 nucleotides: TGTGCCAGCAGCTTAGATATAGGGGGCTACGAGCAGTACGTC. It specifies CASSLDIGGYEQYV.